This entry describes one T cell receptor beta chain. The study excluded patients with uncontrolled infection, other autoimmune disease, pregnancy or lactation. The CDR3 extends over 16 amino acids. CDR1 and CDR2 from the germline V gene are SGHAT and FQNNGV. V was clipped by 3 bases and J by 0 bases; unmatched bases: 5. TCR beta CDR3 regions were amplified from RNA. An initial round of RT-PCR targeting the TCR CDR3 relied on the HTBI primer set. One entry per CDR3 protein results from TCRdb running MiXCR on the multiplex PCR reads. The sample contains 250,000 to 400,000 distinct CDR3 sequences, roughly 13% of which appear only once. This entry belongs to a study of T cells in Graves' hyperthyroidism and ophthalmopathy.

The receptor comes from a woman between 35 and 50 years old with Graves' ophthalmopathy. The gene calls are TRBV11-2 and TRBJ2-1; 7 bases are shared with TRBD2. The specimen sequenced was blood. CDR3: CASSFWWGGSYNEQFF. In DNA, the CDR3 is TGTGCCAGCAGCTTTTGGTGGGGGGGCTCCTACAATGAGCAGTTCTTC.